This record looks at one T cell receptor beta chain sequence and its context. The data were taken from a study of blood T cell repertoires in COVID-19. The method was immunoSEQ multiplex PCR; TCRdb's version includes in-frame clones alone and lacks a portion of them. Of more than 150,000 clones detected, roughly 89% appear once; the ten largest clones hold 0.85% to 0.95%. The germline V gene has CDR1 MNHEY and CDR2 SMNVEV (reference sequence). The germline V and J ends were trimmed by 5 bases and 5 bases, with 12 bases remaining between them. The length of the CDR3 is 13 residues. The genes are TRBV27 and TRBJ1-1, with a weak D call TRBD1 (5 bases). The clonotype originates from a woman younger than 35 who had recovered from COVID-19. Sequenced material: peripheral blood. This CDR3 reads CASSPREGTEAFF. In DNA, the CDR3 is TGTGCCAGCAGTCCCCGGGAGGGGACTGAAGCTTTCTTT.